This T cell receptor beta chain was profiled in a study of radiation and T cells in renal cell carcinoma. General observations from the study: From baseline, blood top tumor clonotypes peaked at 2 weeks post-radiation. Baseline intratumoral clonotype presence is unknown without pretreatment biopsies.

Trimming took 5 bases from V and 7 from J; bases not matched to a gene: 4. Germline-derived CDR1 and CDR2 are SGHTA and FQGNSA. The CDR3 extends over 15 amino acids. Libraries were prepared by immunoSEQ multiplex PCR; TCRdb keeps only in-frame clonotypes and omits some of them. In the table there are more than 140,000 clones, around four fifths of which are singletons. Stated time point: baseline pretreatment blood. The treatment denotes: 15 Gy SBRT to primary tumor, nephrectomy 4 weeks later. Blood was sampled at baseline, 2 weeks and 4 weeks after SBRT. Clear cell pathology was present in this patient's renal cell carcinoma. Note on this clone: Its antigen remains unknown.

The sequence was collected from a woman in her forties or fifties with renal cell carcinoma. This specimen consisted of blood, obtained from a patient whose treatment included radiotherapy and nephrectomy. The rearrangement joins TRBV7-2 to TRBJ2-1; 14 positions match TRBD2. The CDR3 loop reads CASSPWTSGGNEQFF. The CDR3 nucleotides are TGTGCCAGCAGCCCTTGGACTAGCGGGGGGAATGAGCAGTTCTTC.